This passage covers 14 T cell receptor beta chains from one sample sequenced in a study of OX40 agonist ivuxolimab in advanced cancers. This table comes from immunoSEQ multiplex PCR, and its TCRdb copy is limited to in-frame clones, with some not included. Among approximately 81,000 clones, more than 75% were seen once, and the ten largest hold approximately 0.47%. Sequenced material: CD4+ or CD8+ T cells sorted from blood, taken in a trial of the OX40 agonist ivuxolimab. These receptors were obtained from an adult with an advanced solid tumor such as melanoma, head and neck, liver or kidney cancer.

The CDR3 reads CASSYDRDRGLYGYTF. Written as DNA, the CDR3 is TGTGCCAGCAGTTACGACCGGGACAGGGGTCTCTATGGCTACACCTTC. This sequence joins TRBV6-5 and TRBJ1-2; 10 positions match TRBD1. This CDR3 has 16 amino acids. V lost 2 bases and J lost 4; bases outside the gene matches: 7. Germline loops: CDR1 MNHEY, CDR2 SVGAGI.

This clone was observed a handful of times. CDR3 in DNA: TGTGCCAGCAGGGAGGGAACGGGGCCTCAGCCCCAGCATTTT. It encodes CASREGTGPQPQHF. V is TRBV6-5 and J is TRBJ1-5; the D gene is possibly TRBD1 (5 bases). Trimming cost V 6 bases and J 6 bases, with 15 bases left between them. Germline CDR1 is MNHEY and CDR2 is SVGAGI. The CDR3 covers 14 residues.

The chain combines TRBV15 with TRBJ2-5, with D maybe TRBD2 (5 bases). The CDR3 contains 14 residues. V shed 4 bases and J shed 2 bases, with 11 bases lying between them. CDR1 is LNHNV and CDR2 is YYDKDF in the germline V gene (reference sequence). Here the CDR3 reads CATSTNSGQETQYF. Written as DNA, the CDR3 is TGTGCCACCAGCACAAACAGCGGACAAGAGACCCAGTACTTC. The full variable domain, its missing parts supplied by reference TRBV15 and TRBJ2-5, is DAMVIQNPRYQVTQFGKPVTLSCSQTLNHNVMYWYQQKSSQAPKLLFHYYDKDFNNEADTPDNFQSRRPNTSFCFLDIRSPGLGDTAMYLCATSTNSGQETQYFGPGTRLLVL.

This chain joins TRBV9 and TRBJ1-5; 8 bases align to TRBD1. The CDR3 totals 15 residues. Germline values: CDR1 SGDLS, CDR2 YYNGEE. V shed 4 bases, J shed 4 bases, and the junction held 7 bases outside the gene matches. CDR3 bases: TGTGCCAGCAGCATCGGACAGGGCGGGAATCAGCCCCAGCATTTT. Its protein product is CASSIGQGGNQPQHF.

The V call is TRBV6-1, the J call TRBJ2-5, with TRBD1 matching over 8 bases. Germline V gives CDR1 MNHNS, CDR2 SASEGT. The CDR3 runs to 14 residues. Trimming took 4 bases from V and 1 from J; bases not matched to a gene: 2. CDR3 coding DNA: TGTGCCAGCAGTGGGGGGACAGGCCAAGAGACCCAGTACTTC. This translates into CASSGGTGQETQYF.

This chain links TRBV7-3 with TRBJ2-5; the D is unclear. The CDR3 covers 14 residues. The germline gives CDR1 SGHTA, CDR2 FQGTGA. V lost 5 bases and J 0 bases, leaving 10 bases between the germline ends. The CDR3 spells CASSLSGDQETQYF. CDR3 nucleotides: TGTGCCAGCAGCCTTAGTGGAGACCAAGAGACCCAGTACTTC.

This chain links TRBV5-1 with TRBJ2-2, with D maybe TRBD2 (7 bases). This CDR3 has 15 amino acids. The V end lost 7 bases, the J end lost 7 bases, and 20 bases lay between the germline ends. Germline V gene sequence: CDR1 SGHRS, CDR2 YFSETQ. The CDR3 loop is CASGGDTSFNGELFF. In DNA, the CDR3 is TGCGCCAGCGGGGGGGACACCTCTTTTAACGGGGAGCTGTTTTTT.

The chain links TRBV9 to TRBJ2-1, with D possibly being TRBD1 or TRBD2 (6 bases each). This CDR3 region has 15 residues. Germline V CDR1 and CDR2: SGDLS, YYNGEE. Trimming pared 0 bases from V and 5 bases from J, leaving 12 bases between. The CDR3 nucleotides are TGTGCCAGCAGCGTAGCTGGGGGGCCTGACAATGAGCAGTTCTTC. Translating it yields CASSVAGGPDNEQFF. Full variable domain (outside the CDR3, taken from reference TRBV9 and TRBJ2-1): DSGVTQTPKHLITATGQRVTLRCSPRSGDLSVYWYQQSLDQGLQFLIQYYNGEERAKGNILERFSAQQFPDLHSELNLSSLELGDSALYFCASSVAGGPDNEQFFGPGTRLTVL.

The CDR3 DNA reads TGTGCCAGCAGTCAAACGATATTCCAGCCTGGCTACACCTTC. It encodes CASSQTIFQPGYTF. The chain uses TRBV6-6 and TRBJ1-2, with no clear D. This CDR3 region has 14 residues. The V gene lost 5 bases and the J gene lost 7 bases, with 17 bases spanning the gap. Germline V CDR1 and CDR2: MNHNY, SVGAGI (reference sequence).

The chain joins TRBV19 to TRBJ1-2, with D unresolved. V lost 6 bases to trimming and J lost 7 bases, with 9 bases between them. Germline V gene lookup returns CDR1 LNHDA and CDR2 SQIVND (reference sequence). The CDR3 totals 11 residues. For the CDR3, the DNA is TGTGCCAGTAGGTTCGGGCCTGGCTACACCTTC. This gives the protein CASRFGPGYTF.

This chain connects TRBV5-5 to TRBJ1-3, with D perhaps TRBD1 (6 bases). The CDR3 spans 16 residues. Germline loops: CDR1 SGHKS, CDR2 YYEKEE (reference sequence). The germline V and J ends were trimmed by 0 bases and 3 bases, with 13 bases remaining between them. CDR3 DNA: TGTGCCAGCAGCTTGGCCCCAGGGGATGATGGAAACACCATATATTTT. It encodes CASSLAPGDDGNTIYF.

This clone showed up just a few times. This chain joins TRBV5-1 and TRBJ2-4; TRBD2 aligns across 8 bases. The ends lost 6 bases at V and 8 bases at J; junction bases unmatched: 10. The CDR3 is 14 amino acids. Per the germline V gene, CDR1 is SGHRS and CDR2 is YFSETQ. The CDR3 here is CASTRGGPDDIQYF. CDR3 nucleotides: TGCGCCAGCACCCGGGGGGGGCCCGACGACATTCAGTACTTC.

This clone occurred once. The V gene is TRBV11-3, the J gene TRBJ2-2, with D perhaps given as TRBD1 or TRBD2 (5 bases each). Deletions cut 5 bases from V and 2 bases from J, with 15 bases between. CDR1 is SGHNT, CDR2 YENEEA, per germline. This CDR3 is 16 amino acids long. As DNA, the CDR3 is TGTGCCAGCAGCAGAGGGTGGGGGACCAACACCGGGGAGCTGTTTTTT. This encodes CASSRGWGTNTGELFF.

This clone occurred a few times. V gene TRBV5-1 combines with J gene TRBJ1-1; no clear D. This CDR3 is 14 amino acids long. Germline CDR1 reads SGHRS; CDR2 reads YFSETQ. Trimming removed 4 bases from V and 3 bases from J, with 13 bases in between. The CDR3 coding sequence is TGCGCCAGCAGCCCGACGGGGAGGGACACTGAAGCTTTCTTT. This translates into CASSPTGRDTEAFF.